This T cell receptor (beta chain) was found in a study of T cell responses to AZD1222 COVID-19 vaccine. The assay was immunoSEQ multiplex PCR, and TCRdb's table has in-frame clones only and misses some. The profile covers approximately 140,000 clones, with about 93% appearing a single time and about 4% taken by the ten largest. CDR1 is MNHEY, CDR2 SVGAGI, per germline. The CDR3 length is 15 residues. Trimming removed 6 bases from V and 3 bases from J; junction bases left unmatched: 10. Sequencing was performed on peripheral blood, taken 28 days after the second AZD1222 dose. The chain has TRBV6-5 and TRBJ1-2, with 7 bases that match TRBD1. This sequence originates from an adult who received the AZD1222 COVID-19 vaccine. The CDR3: CASRGDRALDYGYTF. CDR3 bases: TGTGCCAGCAGGGGTGACAGGGCACTTGACTATGGCTACACCTTC.